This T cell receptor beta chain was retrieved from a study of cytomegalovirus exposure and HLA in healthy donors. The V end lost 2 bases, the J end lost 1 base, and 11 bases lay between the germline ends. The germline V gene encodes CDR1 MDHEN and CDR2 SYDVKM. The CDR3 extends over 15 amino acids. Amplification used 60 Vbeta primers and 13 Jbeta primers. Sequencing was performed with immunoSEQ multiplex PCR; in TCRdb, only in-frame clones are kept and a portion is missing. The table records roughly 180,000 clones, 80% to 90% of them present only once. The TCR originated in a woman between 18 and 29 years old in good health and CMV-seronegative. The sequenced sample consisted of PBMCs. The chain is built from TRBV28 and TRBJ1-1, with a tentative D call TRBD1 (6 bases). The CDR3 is CASSLGGASNTEAFF. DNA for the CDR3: TGTGCCAGCAGTTTAGGGGGGGCATCGAACACTGAAGCTTTCTTT.